The source of this T cell receptor (beta chain) is a study of blood T cell repertoires in COVID-19. Across the study: Acute and convalescent COVID-19 samples came from the United States, Italy and Spain.

The CDR3 covers 15 residues. The V gene's germline CDR1 is GTSNPN and CDR2 SVGIG (reference sequence). V gave up 3 bases and J gave up 4 bases; unmatched junction bases: 9. The repertoire was sequenced with immunoSEQ multiplex PCR; TCRdb's copy has only in-frame clones and lacks some. Seen here are about 94,000 clones, roughly 80% observed once, and the top ten hold 15% to 20%. The sample comprised peripheral blood. This TCR came from a human donor in a cohort sampled during active COVID-19. V usage is TRBV30 and J usage is TRBJ2-7, with TRBD2 matching over 10 bases. CDR3 sequence: CAWSSSGRARYEQYF. CDR3 in DNA: TGTGCCTGGAGCTCGAGCGGGAGGGCCAGATACGAGCAGTACTTC.